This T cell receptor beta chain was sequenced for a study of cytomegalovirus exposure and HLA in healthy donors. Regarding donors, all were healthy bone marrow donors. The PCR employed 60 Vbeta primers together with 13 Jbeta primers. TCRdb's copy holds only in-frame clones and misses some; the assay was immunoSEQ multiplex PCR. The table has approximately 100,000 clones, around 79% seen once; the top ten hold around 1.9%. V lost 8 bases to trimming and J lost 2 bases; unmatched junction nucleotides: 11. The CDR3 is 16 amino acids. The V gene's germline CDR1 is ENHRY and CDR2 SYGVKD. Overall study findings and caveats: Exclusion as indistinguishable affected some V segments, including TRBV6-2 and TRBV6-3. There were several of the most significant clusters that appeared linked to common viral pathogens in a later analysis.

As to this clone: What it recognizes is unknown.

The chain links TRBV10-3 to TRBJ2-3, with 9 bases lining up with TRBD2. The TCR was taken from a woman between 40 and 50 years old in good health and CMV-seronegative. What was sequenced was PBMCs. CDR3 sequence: CAISPTSGDYTDTQYF. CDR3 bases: TGTGCCATCTCCCCGACTAGCGGAGACTACACAGATACGCAGTATTTT.